What follows are 29 T cell receptor beta chains derived from one specimen sequenced in a study of cytomegalovirus exposure and HLA in healthy donors. Both 60 Vbeta primers and 13 Jbeta primers went into the PCR. Profiled with immunoSEQ multiplex PCR; TCRdb holds only in-frame clones, not every one. The sample records about 120,000 clones, roughly 70% being singletons. Sample: PBMCs. The receptors were sampled from a woman aged 40 to 50 in good health and CMV-seropositive.

The chain joins TRBV7-2 to TRBJ2-7; possible D gene TRBD1, 5 bases. This CDR3 spans 15 amino acids. Germline values: CDR1 SGHTA, CDR2 FQGNSA. Trimming removed 1 base from V and 1 base from J, with 11 bases in between. The CDR3 DNA reads TGTGCCAGCAGCTTAGACAGGCAGGGTTCCTACGAGCAGTACTTC. This encodes CASSLDRQGSYEQYF.

This clone was counted only a few times. CDR3 sequence: CAWSAYRGLAGGSARLNEQFF. CDR3 nucleotides: TGTGCCTGGAGTGCGTACAGGGGACTAGCGGGAGGGTCAGCTAGGTTGAATGAGCAGTTCTTC. The chain is built from TRBV30 and TRBJ2-1, with 16 nucleotides matching TRBD2. The CDR3 totals 21 residues. Germline lookup yields CDR1 GTSNPN and CDR2 SVGIG (reference sequence). Trimming at V came to 1 base and at J to 7 bases, leaving 19 bases not matched to a gene.

The chain's CDR3 is CASSVSGTAYEQYF. The CDR3 DNA is TGTGCCAGCAGTGTATCCGGGACAGCCTACGAGCAGTACTTC. The chain combines TRBV28 with TRBJ2-7; TRBD1 matches at 7 bases. Germline trimming cut 5 bases from V and 2 bases from J; bases unmatched to any gene: 6. CDR3 length equals 14 residues. CDR1 is MDHEN and CDR2 is SYDVKM in the germline V gene.

The V and J genes are TRBV27 and TRBJ1-1, with TRBD1 matching over 8 bases. V dropped 7 bases and J dropped 1; count of bases not matched to a gene: 8. The CDR3 length is 15 residues. The germline gives CDR1 MNHEY, CDR2 SMNVEV (reference sequence). CDR3 sequence reads: CASKITGGANTEAFF. The DNA of the CDR3 is TGTGCCAGCAAGATCACAGGGGGAGCGAACACTGAAGCTTTCTTT.

The V and J genes are TRBV15 and TRBJ1-4; D is undetermined. The CDR3 contains 19 residues. The V gene's germline CDR1 is LNHNV and CDR2 YYDKDF (reference sequence). The germline V and J ends were trimmed by 0 bases and 0 bases, with 17 bases remaining between them. The CDR3 region is CATSRDSVRDPPTNEKLFF. As DNA, the CDR3 is TGTGCCACCAGCAGAGATTCGGTGAGGGATCCCCCAACTAATGAAAAACTGTTTTTT. Drawing the rest from reference TRBV15 and TRBJ1-4, the complete variable domain is DAMVIQNPRYQVTQFGKPVTLSCSQTLNHNVMYWYQQKSSQAPKLLFHYYDKDFNNEADTPDNFQSRRPNTSFCFLDIRSPGLGDTAMYLCATSRDSVRDPPTNEKLFFGSGTQLSVL.

Worth noting for this clone: The DNA is left out, because the CDR3 cannot be placed on it with certainty; the CDR3 is given as TCRdb lists it. The chain couples TRBV18 to TRBJ2-5; TRBD1 reflects the table's D call only, with no check against the DNA. Per germline, CDR1 KGHSH and CDR2 LQKENI. With termini counted, the CDR3 has 14 amino acids. CDR3 sequence reads: CASSASGQGATQYF.

The chain is built from TRBV6-1 and TRBJ2-7; 7 bases fit TRBD1. The CDR3 sequence is 14 residues long. Germline assignment: CDR1 MNHNS and CDR2 SASEGT. The trim removed 0 bases at V and 3 bases at J, leaving 2 bases unmatched. The DNA for the CDR3 is TGTGCCAGCAGTGAAGCGGCAGGGGGCTACGAGCAGTACTTC. Translating gives CASSEAAGGYEQYF.

CDR3 in DNA: TGTGCCAGCAGTCTGGGGCAGCTCGGGGGGGATACGCAGTATTTT. Encoded protein: CASSLGQLGGDTQYF. The chain is built from TRBV6-5 and TRBJ2-3, with TRBD2 matching over 7 bases. The CDR3 loop spans 15 amino acids. Germline V lookup: CDR1 MNHEY, CDR2 SVGAGI. With 5 bases clipped from V and 6 bases from J, the junction kept 11 bases outside the gene matches.

This clone was observed once. The chain joins TRBV13 to TRBJ1-6; unclear D gene. The CDR3 runs to 15 residues. In germline, CDR1 is PRHDT, CDR2 FYEKMQ (reference sequence). V lost 4 bases and J lost 10, with 17 bases in between. The CDR3 protein is CASSSKPGSPSPLHF. The CDR3 bases are TGTGCCAGCAGCTCGAAACCGGGGTCCCCATCACCCCTCCACTTT.

The V and J genes are TRBV13 and TRBJ1-5, with 7 nucleotides matching TRBD1. Unmatched junction bases numbered 11, after V lost 0 bases and J lost 3 bases. The CDR3 consists of 18 residues. CDR1 is PRHDT and CDR2 is FYEKMQ in the germline V gene (reference sequence). The CDR3 bases are TGTGCCAGCAGCTTAGGGGGGACAGCTAGCCCATTCAATCAGCCCCAGCATTTT. Residues: CASSLGGTASPFNQPQHF.

The chain links TRBV18 to TRBJ2-1; D is perhaps TRBD1 (6 bases). With 4 bases removed from V and 1 base from J, the gap between germline ends came to 11 bases. Germline-derived CDR1 and CDR2 are KGHSH and LQKENI. The CDR3 is 15 amino acids. The CDR3 sequence: CASSRGQGSYNEQFF. CDR3 coding DNA: TGTGCCAGCTCACGTGGTCAGGGGTCCTACAATGAGCAGTTCTTC.

This chain links TRBV7-8 with TRBJ1-6, with TRBD1 matching 9 bases. The CDR3 sequence is 14 residues long. In germline, CDR1 is SGHVS, CDR2 FQNEAQ. J gave up 6 bases and V 5 bases, and 2 bases lay outside the gene matches. The CDR3 is CASSPDRGNSPLHF. CDR3 in DNA: TGTGCCAGCAGCCCGGACAGGGGTAATTCACCCCTCCACTTT.

The gene calls are TRBV7-9 and TRBJ1-4; D may be TRBD1 (5 bases). This CDR3 is 13 amino acids long. Trimming shortened V by 3 bases and J by 7 bases, and 9 bases separated the two germline ends. Germline V lookup: CDR1 SEHNR, CDR2 FQNEAQ (reference sequence). CDR3 protein: CASSLGLSEKLFF. The CDR3 DNA is TGTGCCAGCAGCTTGGGACTCAGTGAAAAACTGTTTTTT.

The count of this clone is one. The J gene is TRBJ1-3, the V gene TRBV6-5; 7 bases are shared with TRBD1. The CDR3 extends over 15 amino acids. In germline, CDR1 is MNHEY, CDR2 SVGAGI. After removal of 6 bases from V and 0 bases from J, the junction contained 5 bases not matched to a gene. As DNA, the CDR3 is TGTGCCAGCAGCCTCAACAGGGGCTCTGGAAACACCATATATTTT. This gives the protein CASSLNRGSGNTIYF.

The CDR3 nucleotides read TGTGCCAGCAGCTTAATGGGACTAGCGGGAGACGAGCAGTACTTC. Translated, it gives CASSLMGLAGDEQYF. The chain joins TRBV7-3 to TRBJ2-7; 14 bases agree with TRBD2. V was pared by 1 base and J by 5 bases, with 1 base of the junction left unmatched. Looked up from germline, CDR1 is SGHTA and CDR2 is FQGTGA. CDR3 length: 15 amino acids.

The rearrangement joins TRBV4-3 to TRBJ2-3, with a weak D call TRBD1 (6 bases). This CDR3 region has 15 residues. V was trimmed by 1 base and J by 2 bases, leaving 10 bases between them. Germline values: CDR1 LGHNA, CDR2 YSLEER. The CDR3 loop is CASSQGGQPTDTQYF. DNA of the CDR3: TGCGCCAGCAGCCAAGGTGGACAGCCCACAGATACGCAGTATTTT.

The rearrangement joins TRBV19 to TRBJ2-7; D gene ambiguous. V was trimmed by 4 bases and J by 10 bases, leaving 20 bases between them. This CDR3 region has 14 residues. Germline V gene lookup returns CDR1 LNHDA and CDR2 SQIVND (reference sequence). CDR3 nucleotides: TGTGCCAGTAGTAACCTAACATTACGAGCGCGTCAGTACTTC. The encoded protein is CASSNLTLRARQYF. Using reference TRBV19 and TRBJ2-7 for the parts outside the CDR3, the full variable domain is DGGITQSPKYLFRKEGQNVTLSCEQNLNHDAMYWYRQDPGQGLRLIYYSQIVNDFQKGDIAEGYSVSREKKESFPLTVTSAQKNPTAFYLCASSNLTLRARQYFGPGTRLTVT.

The chain combines TRBV6-6 with TRBJ2-1, with TRBD2 identical over 11 bases. The CDR3 is 15 amino acids. V trimming: 9 bases; J trimming: 0 bases; junction bases outside the gene matches: 4. CDR1 is MNHNY and CDR2 is SVGAGI in the germline V gene (reference sequence). The CDR3 protein is CASGLAGRSYNEQFF. The CDR3 coding sequence is TGTGCCAGTGGACTAGCGGGTCGCTCCTACAATGAGCAGTTCTTC.

The CDR3 region is CAISESGAGVLGLNEQFF. The CDR3, as DNA: TGTGCCATCAGTGAGTCGGGGGCAGGGGTATTAGGTCTCAATGAGCAGTTCTTC. The J gene is TRBJ2-1, the V gene TRBV10-3, with a tentative D call TRBD1 (6 bases). Germline V gene sequence: CDR1 ENHRY, CDR2 SYGVKD. The V gene lost 0 bases and the J gene lost 6 bases, with 21 bases spanning the gap. The CDR3 covers 18 residues.

This clone was observed a handful of times. The chain combines TRBV11-2 with TRBJ1-3, with 7 bases that match TRBD1. CDR3 length: 16 amino acids. Germline V gene sequence: CDR1 SGHAT, CDR2 FQNNGV. V lost 5 bases to trimming and J lost 5 bases; unmatched junction nucleotides: 12. The CDR3 loop reads CASSPIQGGARNTIYF. In DNA form, the CDR3 reads TGTGCCAGCAGCCCTATCCAGGGGGGTGCGAGAAACACCATATATTTT.

The genes are TRBV5-1 and TRBJ2-1, with 12 bases that match TRBD2. V dropped 4 bases and J dropped 8; count of bases not matched to a gene: 4. The CDR3 is 14 amino acids. The germline V gene has CDR1 SGHRS and CDR2 YFSETQ. CDR3 amino acids: CASSPTSGRHEQFF. CDR3 bases: TGCGCCAGCAGCCCTACTAGCGGGAGGCATGAGCAGTTCTTC. Filled out from reference TRBV5-1 and TRBJ2-1, the complete variable domain reads KAGVTQTPRYLIKTRGQQVTLSCSPISGHRSVSWYQQTPGQGLQFLFEYFSETQRNKGNFPGRFSGRQFSNSRSEMNVSTLELGDSALYLCASSPTSGRHEQFFGPGTRLTVL.

This sequence joins TRBV4-1 and TRBJ2-5; perhaps TRBD2 as D (6 bases). V was pared by 0 bases and J by 5 bases, with 16 bases between. Germline CDR1 MGHRA, CDR2 YSYEKL. This CDR3 is 16 amino acids long. CDR3 protein: CASSQEGGILVETQYF. CDR3 coding DNA: TGCGCCAGCAGCCAAGAAGGAGGGATTCTTGTGGAGACCCAGTACTTC.

The chain recombines TRBV7-3 with TRBJ1-1; 8 bases align to TRBD1. The J segment lost 4 bases and the V segment lost 4 bases, leaving 5 bases of the junction unmatched. This CDR3 has 14 amino acids. Germline V gene sequence: CDR1 SGHTA, CDR2 FQGTGA. This chain's CDR3 is CASSSPDRGTEAFF. CDR3 coding DNA: TGTGCCAGCAGCTCCCCCGACAGGGGCACTGAAGCTTTCTTT. The variable domain in full, with the rest retrieved from reference TRBV7-3 and TRBJ1-1, is GAGVSQTPSNKVTEKGKYVELRCDPISGHTALYWYRQSLGQGPEFLIYFQGTGAADDSGLPNDRFFAVRPEGSVSTLKIQRTERGDSAVYLCASSSPDRGTEAFFGQGTRLTVV.

The chain carries TRBV5-1 and TRBJ2-7; the match to TRBD1 covers 9 bases. The CDR3 sequence is 15 residues long. Per the germline V gene, CDR1 is SGHRS and CDR2 is YFSETQ. The V and J ends lost 0 bases and 5 bases, in that order; junction bases with no gene match: 6. The CDR3 region has the DNA TGCGCCAGCAGCTTGGCCACAGGGGGCCGAGACGAGCAGTACTTC. It specifies CASSLATGGRDEQYF.

The table lists this clone with a few counts. The gene calls are TRBV6-1 and TRBJ2-5, with 11 bases that match TRBD2. This CDR3 has 15 amino acids. The V and J ends lost 6 bases and 2 bases, in that order; junction bases with no gene match: 5. Germline CDR1 is MNHNS and CDR2 is SASEGT. Here the CDR3 DNA reads TGTGCCAGCAGGGCCCGACTAGCGGGGCAAGAGACCCAGTACTTC. Residues: CASRARLAGQETQYF.

The chain employs TRBV7-9 and TRBJ1-1; 8 bases match TRBD1. Germline CDR1 and CDR2: SEHNR and FQNEAQ (reference sequence). The CDR3 spans 14 residues. V trimming: 5 bases; J trimming: 4 bases; junction bases outside the gene matches: 6. Here the CDR3 reads CASSLQGQVTEAFF. CDR3 sequence (DNA): TGTGCCAGCAGCCTGCAGGGACAGGTCACTGAAGCTTTCTTT.

This chain uses TRBV15 with TRBJ2-7; D gene ambiguous. Between the trimmed V and J ends, which lost 2 bases and 0 bases, there was a span of 5 bases. CDR1 is LNHNV, CDR2 YYDKDF, per germline (reference sequence). The CDR3 is 13 amino acids. CDR3 residues: CATSRSLSYEQYF. The DNA of the CDR3 is TGTGCCACCAGCAGATCCCTCTCCTACGAGCAGTACTTC.

The chain joins TRBV6-1 to TRBJ1-2; 9 bases are a match to TRBD1. Per germline, CDR1 MNHNS and CDR2 SASEGT. The CDR3 extends over 15 amino acids. V shed 3 bases and J 8 bases; nucleotides not matched to a gene: 10. CDR3 bases: TGTGCCAGCAGTGATCGTCTCTGGACAGGGGAAGGCTACACCTTC. This gives the protein CASSDRLWTGEGYTF.

This sequence joins TRBV4-1 and TRBJ2-2; TRBD2 matches at 9 bases. The CDR3 sequence is 17 residues long. The junction had 8 bases not matched to a gene; V was cut back by 1 base and J by 5 bases. Germline V gene lookup returns CDR1 MGHRA and CDR2 YSYEKL. This chain's CDR3 is CASSQGGAGGPTGELFF. CDR3 coding DNA: TGCGCCAGCAGCCAAGGGGGGGCGGGGGGGCCAACCGGGGAGCTGTTTTTT.